This is a list of T cell receptor beta chains from one sample in a study of blood T cell repertoires in COVID-19. Sequencing was performed with immunoSEQ multiplex PCR; in TCRdb, only in-frame clones are kept and a portion is missing. In the table there are roughly 150,000 clones, approximately 84% of which are singletons. The sample was peripheral blood. These receptors all stem from a woman of 80 years or more with COVID-19, enrolled during active disease. CDR3s include the opening cysteine and the closing phenylalanine or tryptophan. D genes are given only for firm matches. The size of a clone is reported for some rows only, either as once, few or many, or as a class for expanded clones.

d_gene	v_gene	abundance	j_gene	CDR3nt	CDR3aa
.	TRBV10-3	.	TRBJ1-2	TGTGCCATCAGTGTTTCCCAGGGGATTAGGTATGGCTACACCTTC	CAISVSQGIRYGYTF
.	TRBV10-3	once	TRBJ1-1	TGTGCCATCAGTGAGGGGAGGGGCCAACAACGGGGTCGCGAAGCTTTCTTT	CAISEGRGQQRGREAFF
.	TRBV6-5	.	TRBJ2-7	TGTGCCAGCAGTTACTCCCGGACAGTTACCTACGAGCAGTACTTC	CASSYSRTVTYEQYF
.	TRBV27	few	TRBJ1-5	TGTGCCAGCAGTTTGGGTACGAGCGGGCCCCAGCATTTT	CASSLGTSGPQHF
TRBD1	TRBV29-1	.	TRBJ1-1	TGCAGCGCCGGACAGGGGTACACTGAAGCTTTCTTT	CSAGQGYTEAFF
TRBD2	TRBV30	.	TRBJ2-3	TGTGCCTGGAGTGTACGGGCTAGCGGGAGGGCCTTAGGATGGACAGATACGCAGTATTTT	CAWSVRASGRALGWTDTQYF
TRBD2	TRBV7-9	.	TRBJ2-1	TGTGCCAGCAGCCAACACGGACTAGCGGCCTACAATGAGCAGTTCTTC	CASSQHGLAAYNEQFF
TRBD2	TRBV12-5	.	TRBJ2-3	TGTGCTAGTGGTTTTTTTAGCGGGGGCCCCCCGCATTTT	CASGFFSGGPPHF
.	TRBV4-1	.	TRBJ2-5	TGCGCCAGCAGCCAAGTTCTCAGGATGTTCCAAGAGACCCAGTACTTC	CASSQVLRMFQETQYF
TRBD1	TRBV3-1/TRBV3-2	.	TRBJ2-3	TGTGCCAGCAGCCTCCGGGACAGGTATTTGGCAGATACGCAGTATTTT	CASSLRDRYLADTQYF
TRBD1	TRBV9	.	TRBJ2-1	TGTGCCAGCAGCGTACAGACAGGGGGCCAGGGGGAGCAGTTCTTC	CASSVQTGGQGEQFF
TRBD2	TRBV19	.	TRBJ2-1	TGTGCCAGTACACTAGCGGGAGGGGACAATGAGCAGTTCTTC	CASTLAGGDNEQFF
.	TRBV3-1/TRBV3-2	.	TRBJ1-1	TGTGCCAGCCGGCAGGGAGGGACTGAAGCTTTCTTT	CASRQGGTEAFF
TRBD2	TRBV4-1	.	TRBJ2-2	TGCGCCAGCAGCCAAGATTTGGTCCTAGCGGGAGTCACCGGGGAGCTGTTTTTT	CASSQDLVLAGVTGELFF
.	TRBV24-1	.	TRBJ1-2	TGTGCCACCAGTGATTTTGCAGGGGTATCTAACTATGGCTACACCTTC	CATSDFAGVSNYGYTF
.	TRBV7-3	.	TRBJ1-6	TGTGCCAGCAGCTTATTTGGGGGCGATAATTCACCCCTCCACTTT	CASSLFGGDNSPLHF
.	TRBV18	.	TRBJ2-3	TGTGCCAGCTCACACATTCAGGCTAACACAGATACGCAGTATTTT	CASSHIQANTDTQYF
.	TRBV18	.	TRBJ2-1	TGTGCCAGTCGAACCGACAGGGACTTTTCGAATGAGCAGTTCTTC	CASRTDRDFSNEQFF
.	TRBV2	.	TRBJ1-1	TGTGCCAGCAATAGGGAGGCGAACACTGAAGCTTTCTTT	CASNREANTEAFF
TRBD2	TRBV27	once	TRBJ2-1	TGTGCCTCCCTAGCGGGAGGGCCTGCGAATGAGCAGTTCTTC	CASLAGGPANEQFF
.	TRBV27	once	TRBJ2-1	TGTGCCAGCAGAATGATGGGCGTTTACAATGAGCAGTTCTTC	CASRMMGVYNEQFF
.	TRBV2	.	TRBJ2-3	TGTGCCAGCAGTGAAAGGGGATTCACAGATACGCAGTATTTT	CASSERGFTDTQYF
.	TRBV2	.	TRBJ2-7	TGTGCCAGCAAGGGGGACGGAGGGAGGGGCGAGCAGTACTTC	CASKGDGGRGEQYF
TRBD2	TRBV4-1	.	TRBJ2-1	TGCGCCAGCAGCCAAGATCCCGAAAGCGGGAGGGGGAACAATGAGCAGTTCTTC	CASSQDPESGRGNNEQFF
TRBD1	TRBV5-4	.	TRBJ2-7	TGTGCCAGCAGCCCCCCACCCCTGGGACAGGCCTACGAGCAGTACTTC	CASSPPPLGQAYEQYF
.	TRBV6-6	.	TRBJ2-2	TGTGCCAGCAGTTACTCCCCCCACTACAACACCGGGGAGCTGTTTTTT	CASSYSPHYNTGELFF
TRBD1	TRBV27	once	TRBJ2-3	TGTGCCAGCACCGGGACAGGGGTAACAGATACGCAGTATTTT	CASTGTGVTDTQYF
.	TRBV12-3/TRBV12-4	.	TRBJ2-7	TGTGCCAGCAGGGTCGACACCTCCTACGAGCAGTACTTC	CASRVDTSYEQYF
TRBD1	TRBV5-1	.	TRBJ1-1	TGCGCCAGCAGCTTGGCGGGACAGGGGAACACTGAAGCTTTCTTT	CASSLAGQGNTEAFF
.	TRBV30	.	TRBJ1-1	TGTGCCTGGAGGGGGCCTGAAGCTTTCTTT	CAWRGPEAFF
.	TRBV5-1	.	TRBJ1-3	TGCGCCAGCCGCCTCGGGGGACTGCTCTCTGGAAACACCATATATTTT	CASRLGGLLSGNTIYF
TRBD2	TRBV2	.	TRBJ2-1	TGTGCCAGCATGCGGGAGGCCGAGCAGTTCTTC	CASMREAEQFF
TRBD2	TRBV5-5	.	TRBJ2-6	TGTGCCAGCAGCACGGGACTAGCGGGAGGGCCTGGCTCTGGGGCCAACGTCCTGACTTTC	CASSTGLAGGPGSGANVLTF
.	TRBV20-1	.	TRBJ1-5	TGCAGTGCTAGTCGGGGGTTCTGGCAGCCCCAGCATTTT	CSASRGFWQPQHF
TRBD2	TRBV6-2/TRBV6-3	few	TRBJ2-7	TGTGCCAGCAGTTACACTTTAGCGGGGGGTCTCGACTCCTACGAGCAGTACTTC	CASSYTLAGGLDSYEQYF
.	TRBV15	.	TRBJ1-1	TGTGCCACCAGGACACAGGTCGGTGAAGCTTTCTTT	CATRTQVGEAFF
TRBD2	TRBV27	.	TRBJ2-7	TGTGCCAGCAGTTTATGGCTAGCGGGAGAGATCGAGCAGTACTTC	CASSLWLAGEIEQYF